These 14 T cell receptor beta chains share one sample of origin, sequenced in a study of cytomegalovirus exposure and HLA in healthy donors. In the PCR, 60 Vbeta and 13 Jbeta primers were used. Profiling relied on immunoSEQ multiplex PCR, and the TCRdb table lists in-frame clones only, not all of them. The sample includes some 120,000 clones, about three quarters seen only once; the top ten take less than 15%. The sequencing sample was made of PBMCs. These receptors were obtained from a woman in her fifties or sixties in good health and CMV-seropositive.

The chain links TRBV4-3 to TRBJ1-1, with a possible D match to TRBD1 (6 bases). Germline V gene lookup returns CDR1 LGHNA and CDR2 YSLEER. This CDR3 region has 14 residues. The germline V and J ends were trimmed by 2 bases and 2 bases, with 9 bases remaining between them. The CDR3 coding sequence is TGCGCCAGCAGCCAAAGGGGACAAAACACTGAAGCTTTCTTT. Amino acid sequence: CASSQRGQNTEAFF.

This sequence joins TRBV6-4 and TRBJ2-3; 11 bases fit TRBD2. The CDR3 totals 15 residues. Germline assignment: CDR1 MRHNA and CDR2 SNTAGT. The J segment lost 1 base and the V segment lost 5 bases, leaving 2 bases of the junction unmatched. This CDR3 is CASSKTSGGTDTQYF. In nucleotides, the CDR3 is TGTGCCAGCAGTAAGACTAGCGGGGGCACAGATACGCAGTATTTT.

The V and J genes are TRBV15 and TRBJ1-5; D unclear. Germline CDR1 and CDR2: LNHNV and YYDKDF (reference sequence). V lost 0 bases and J lost 6, with 6 bases in between. The CDR3 spans 13 residues. CDR3 in DNA: TGTGCCACCAGCAGAGACAATCCTCAGCCCCAGCATTTT. This gives the protein CATSRDNPQPQHF.

The chain links TRBV18 to TRBJ1-3; 11 bases fit TRBD1. With 5 bases clipped from V and 7 bases from J, the junction kept 4 bases outside the gene matches. The germline gives CDR1 KGHSH, CDR2 LQKENI. CDR3 length equals 14 residues. The CDR3, as DNA: TGTGCCAGCTCAGCCGGGACAGGGGGGAACACCATATATTTT. This encodes CASSAGTGGNTIYF.

The chain joins TRBV5-1 to TRBJ2-7, with D unresolved. The germline CDR1 and CDR2 sequences are SGHRS and YFSETQ. CDR3 length: 12 amino acids. Trimming stripped 3 bases from V and 1 base from J, with 5 bases between. The CDR3 DNA reads TGCGCCAGCAGCTCTACTTCCTACGAGCAGTACTTC. Translation: CASSSTSYEQYF.

This clone appeared once. This chain joins TRBV6-5 and TRBJ2-1, with D perhaps matching TRBD1 (5 bases). The CDR3 covers 16 residues. Germline V CDR1 and CDR2: MNHEY, SVGAGI. V was pared by 4 bases and J by 2 bases, with 15 bases between. CDR3: CASSSPQGAPYNEQFF. The DNA of the CDR3 is TGTGCCAGCAGTTCCCCCCAGGGTGCCCCCTACAATGAGCAGTTCTTC.

This clone has more than one count but fewer than ten. The CDR3 spells CASSPTPGQRMNTEAFF. The CDR3 DNA follows: TGTGCCAGCTCACCTACTCCGGGACAGCGGATGAACACTGAAGCTTTCTTT. V gene TRBV18 combines with J gene TRBJ1-1; 7 nucleotides agree with TRBD1. Germline assignment: CDR1 KGHSH and CDR2 LQKENI. This CDR3 has 17 amino acids. Trimming removed 3 bases from V and 0 bases from J; junction bases left unmatched: 10. The complete variable domain, with remaining parts taken from reference TRBV18 and TRBJ1-1, reads NAGVMQNPRHLVRRRGQEARLRCSPMKGHSHVYWYRQLPEEGLKFMVYLQKENIIDESGMPKERFSAEFPKEGPSILRIQQVVRGDSAAYFCASSPTPGQRMNTEAFFGQGTRLTVV.

On this clone: A read error may produce the germline difference seen at one junction end. The chain uses TRBV6-5 and TRBJ2-7, with 11 bases fitting TRBD1. CDR3 length: 15 amino acids. Looked up from germline, CDR1 is MNHEY and CDR2 is SVGAGI. In DNA form, the CDR3 reads TGTGCCAGCAGTTACGGACAGGGGGCCCCCTACGAGCGGTACTTC. Amino acid sequence: CASSYGQGAPYERYF.

The chain joins TRBV2 to TRBJ2-5, with 10 bases identical to TRBD1. The J segment lost 7 bases and the V segment lost 6 bases, leaving 8 bases of the junction unmatched. The germline gives CDR1 SNHLY, CDR2 FYNNEI. CDR3 length: 14 amino acids. The CDR3 nucleotides are TGTGCCAGCAGGGGACAGGGGCAGTTTTCGACCCAGTACTTC. Translation: CASRGQGQFSTQYF.

V is TRBV5-1 and J is TRBJ2-7, with TRBD1 matching over 10 bases. With V trimmed by 4 bases and J by 6 bases, 13 bases remained unmatched. The CDR3 runs to 16 residues. From germline, CDR1 is SGHRS and CDR2 YFSETQ. The DNA for the CDR3 is TGCGCCAGCAGCCCTAACGCAGGGACAGGGGCCAGCGAGCAGTACTTC. Translation gives CASSPNAGTGASEQYF.

V is TRBV5-4 and J is TRBJ2-1, with a possible D match to TRBD2 (6 bases). The CDR3 extends over 15 amino acids. Germline V gene lookup returns CDR1 SGHNT and CDR2 YYREEE (reference sequence). Trimming removed 4 bases at V and 5 bases at J, with 16 bases between. The CDR3 spells CASSHGGRSNNEQFF. The CDR3 DNA is TGTGCCAGCAGCCACGGGGGAAGGAGCAACAATGAGCAGTTCTTC. Full variable domain (outside the CDR3, taken from reference TRBV5-4 and TRBJ2-1): ETGVTQSPTHLIKTRGQQVTLRCSSQSGHNTVSWYQQALGQGPQFIFQYYREEENGRGNFPPRFSGLQFPNYSSELNVNALELDDSALYLCASSHGGRSNNEQFFGPGTRLTVL.

The CDR3 DNA sequence: TGTGCCAGCAGCTTGGCGACAGGGGGACCCCCGAGCACCGGGGAGCTGTTTTTT. Its protein is CASSLATGGPPSTGELFF. This chain joins TRBV5-8 and TRBJ2-2; 9 bases map to TRBD1. The CDR3 is 18 residues long. V shed 0 bases, J shed 4 bases, and the junction held 10 bases outside the gene matches. The germline V gene has CDR1 SGHTS and CDR2 YDEGEE.

This chain connects TRBV19 to TRBJ1-1; a weak D match, TRBD1 (5 bases). Trimming took off 1 base at V and 2 bases at J, with 8 bases between the two ends. From germline, CDR1 is LNHDA and CDR2 SQIVND (reference sequence). The CDR3 totals 14 residues. CDR3 coding DNA: TGTGCCAGTAGTATAGGGGGCATTAACACTGAAGCTTTCTTT. This translates into CASSIGGINTEAFF.

V is TRBV15 and J is TRBJ1-2; D is unclear. The CDR3 consists of 13 residues. In germline, CDR1 is LNHNV, CDR2 YYDKDF (reference sequence). Trimming pared 0 bases from V and 6 bases from J, leaving 8 bases between. Here the CDR3 DNA reads TGTGCCACCAGCAGAGACTATCAAGATGGCTACACCTTC. Its translation is CATSRDYQDGYTF.